This T cell receptor (beta chain) was sequenced in a study of molecular identifiers for immune sequencing clone quantification. Study findings and constraints: Clones of above 20 RNA copies carried over 99% of effector molecules; in naive cells they carried under 1%.

Every naive CD8 library was made from between roughly 17,000 and 1,100,000 sorted cells with 10%, 30% or 50% RNA. Many counts were recorded for this clonotype. The target antigen is unknown. TCRdb reprocessed the PCR reads via MiXCR and lists one record per CDR3 protein. The table records approximately 63,000 distinct CDR3 sequences, 15% to 20% of them present only once. The length of the CDR3 is 15 residues. V lost 1 base and J lost 2; bases outside the gene matches: 3. Germline values: CDR1 SGHAT, CDR2 FQNNGV. Input material: naive CD8+ T cells from blood, with Jurkat cell RNA spiked in. Subset given: FACS-sorted CD8+CD4-CCR7+CD45RA+ naive T cells. The V and J genes are TRBV11-2 and TRBJ2-7, with TRBD2 matching over 9 bases. This clonotype was obtained from a human donor in good health. Some libraries in this study had Jurkat cell RNA spiked in. DNA for the CDR3: TGTGCCAGCAGCTTAGGGGCTAGCGGGACCTACGAGCAGTACTTC. It translates to CASSLGASGTYEQYF.